This T cell receptor beta chain was captured in a study of T-cell reconstitution after alpha-beta-depleted transplantation in children. It was with unique molecular identifiers that the TCRbeta library was prepared. TCRdb recomputed calls from the PCR reads with MiXCR, one row per CDR3 protein. The table lists around 370,000 distinct CDR3 sequences, 10% of them singletons, with 2.4% in the top ten. V gave up 4 bases and J gave up 8 bases, with 24 bases separating them. Germline V lookup: CDR1 MDHEN, CDR2 SYDVKM. The CDR3 totals 17 residues. This clonotype was counted at least ten times. The TCR was taken from a human donor who donated a stem cell graft to a child with acute lymphoblastic leukemia. Source: PBMCs from the stem cell graft donor, taken from the stem cell graft. The V and J genes are TRBV28 and TRBJ2-1; either TRBD1 or TRBD2 may fit D (7 bases each). The CDR3 loop is CASSYRLAGARGDEQFF. The CDR3 DNA follows: TGTGCCAGCAGTTATCGGTTAGCGGGCGCCAGGGGGGATGAGCAGTTCTTC.